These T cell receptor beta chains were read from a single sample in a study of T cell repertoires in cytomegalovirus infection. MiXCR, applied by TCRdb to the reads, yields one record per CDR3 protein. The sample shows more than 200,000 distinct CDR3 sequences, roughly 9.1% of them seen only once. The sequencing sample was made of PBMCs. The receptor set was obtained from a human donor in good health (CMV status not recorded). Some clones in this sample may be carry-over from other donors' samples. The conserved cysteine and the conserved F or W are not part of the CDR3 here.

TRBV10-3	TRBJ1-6	AIRVGGLDSPLH
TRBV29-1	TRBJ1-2	SVASGSTYGYT
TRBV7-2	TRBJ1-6	ASSLGLGAINSPLH
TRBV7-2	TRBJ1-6	ATQGQGNNSPLH
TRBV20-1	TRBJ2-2	SAPKGGIITGELF
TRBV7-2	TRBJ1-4	ASRRGEKLF
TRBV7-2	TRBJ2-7	ASSPRGLPYEQY
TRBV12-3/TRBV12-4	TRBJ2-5	ASSFLAGGTYQETQY
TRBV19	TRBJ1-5	ASNSRGADRGLTQGNQPQH
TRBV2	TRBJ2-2	ASGRGGSNTGELF
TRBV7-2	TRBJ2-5	ASSFQAWAQETQY
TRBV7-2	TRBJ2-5	ASSLALGQGTQETQY
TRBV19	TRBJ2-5	ASSPGGSGMRETQY
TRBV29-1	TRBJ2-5	SVVPLAGIKETQY
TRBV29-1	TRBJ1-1	SVTAGTANSEAF
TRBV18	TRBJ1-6	ASSPEGWRGSPLH
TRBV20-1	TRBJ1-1	SAEGLQNTEAF
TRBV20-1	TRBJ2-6	SAWGREQSGANVLT
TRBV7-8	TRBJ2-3	ASSLRGAPTDTQY
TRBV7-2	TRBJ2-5	ASSLGSAGGPQETQY
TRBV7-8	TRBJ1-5	ASSVDQSNSNQPQH
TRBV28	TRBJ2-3	ASSLTAGRDTQY
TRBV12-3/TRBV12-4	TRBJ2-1	ASSLLSLSYNEQF
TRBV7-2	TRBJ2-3	ASSPGGWGQGGLITDTQY
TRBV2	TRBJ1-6	ASSDLETGAGSPLH
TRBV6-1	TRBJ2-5	ASSEFLQETQY
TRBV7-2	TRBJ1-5	ASTLDSSNQPQH
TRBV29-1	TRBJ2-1	SVGTLRGRSSYNEQF
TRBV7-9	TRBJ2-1	ASSLQGIIGAEQF
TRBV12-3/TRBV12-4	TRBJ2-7	ASSAGGPGGFHEQY
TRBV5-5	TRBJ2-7	ASSRGATGATYEQY
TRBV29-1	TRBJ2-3	SALVTGAPDTQY
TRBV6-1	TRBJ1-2	ASSEEAGGNYGYT
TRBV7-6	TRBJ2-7	ASSLNAEYEQY
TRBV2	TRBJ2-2	ARNRQGGGTGELF
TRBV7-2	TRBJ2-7	ASSPQGLGGAGEQY
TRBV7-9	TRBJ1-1	ASSSRGPTEAF
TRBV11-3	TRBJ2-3	ASSLEPGHSGDTQY
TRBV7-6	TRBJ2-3	ASSFDRVTQY
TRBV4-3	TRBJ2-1	ASSQRLAGASYNEQF
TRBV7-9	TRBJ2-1	ASSLSETSYNEQF
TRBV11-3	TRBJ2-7	ASSLMRTYEQY
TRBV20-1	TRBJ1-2	SASWAINYGYT
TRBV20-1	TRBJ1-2	SAGTRTGREGYT
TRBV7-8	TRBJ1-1	ASSSFMNTEAF
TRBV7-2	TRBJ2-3	ATSGGARDTQY
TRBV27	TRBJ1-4	ASSFEASATNEKLF
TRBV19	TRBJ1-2	ASSRPKGLMRGYT
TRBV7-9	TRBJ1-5	ASSSPWGQGASGNQPQH
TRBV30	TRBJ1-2	AWRSPTGGYT
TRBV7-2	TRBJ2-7	ASSSGQGRGYEQY
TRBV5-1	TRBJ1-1	ASSWGQDSNTEAF
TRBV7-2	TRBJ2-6	ASSLLGALGGYGSGANVLT
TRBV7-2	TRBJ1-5	ASSPWSPGTYSNQPQH